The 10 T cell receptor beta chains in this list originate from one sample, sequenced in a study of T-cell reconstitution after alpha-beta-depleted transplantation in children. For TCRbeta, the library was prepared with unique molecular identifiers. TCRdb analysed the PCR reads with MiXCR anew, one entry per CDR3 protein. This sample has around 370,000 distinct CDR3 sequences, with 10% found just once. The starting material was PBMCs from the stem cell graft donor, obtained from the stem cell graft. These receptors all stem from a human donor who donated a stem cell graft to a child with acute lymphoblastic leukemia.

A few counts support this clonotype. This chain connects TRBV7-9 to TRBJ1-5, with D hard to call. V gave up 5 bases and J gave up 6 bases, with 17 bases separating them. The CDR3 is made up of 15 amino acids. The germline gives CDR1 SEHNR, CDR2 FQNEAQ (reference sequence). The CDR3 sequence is CASSGGGRLSQPQHF. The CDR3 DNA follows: TGTGCCAGCAGCGGCGGTGGCAGGTTGAGTCAGCCCCAGCATTTT.

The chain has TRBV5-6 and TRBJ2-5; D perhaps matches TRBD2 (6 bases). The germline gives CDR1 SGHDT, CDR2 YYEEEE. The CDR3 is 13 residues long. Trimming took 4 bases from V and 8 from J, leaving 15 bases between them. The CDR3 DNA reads TGTGCCAGCAGCATGGGGTCGGGGGACACCCAGTACTTC. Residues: CASSMGSGDTQYF.

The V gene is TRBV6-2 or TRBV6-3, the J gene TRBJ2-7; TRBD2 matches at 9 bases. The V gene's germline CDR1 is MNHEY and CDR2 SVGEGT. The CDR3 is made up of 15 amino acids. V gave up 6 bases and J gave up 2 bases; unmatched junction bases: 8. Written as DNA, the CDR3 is TGTGCCAGCAGAGAGGGGACTAGCCATACCTACGAGCAGTACTTC. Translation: CASREGTSHTYEQYF.

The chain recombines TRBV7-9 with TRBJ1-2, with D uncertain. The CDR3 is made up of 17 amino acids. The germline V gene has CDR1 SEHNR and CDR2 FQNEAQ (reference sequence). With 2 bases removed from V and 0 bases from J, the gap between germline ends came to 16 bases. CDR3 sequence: CASSLTIKGRANYGYTF. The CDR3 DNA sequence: TGTGCCAGCAGCTTAACAATTAAAGGGAGAGCTAACTATGGCTACACCTTC.

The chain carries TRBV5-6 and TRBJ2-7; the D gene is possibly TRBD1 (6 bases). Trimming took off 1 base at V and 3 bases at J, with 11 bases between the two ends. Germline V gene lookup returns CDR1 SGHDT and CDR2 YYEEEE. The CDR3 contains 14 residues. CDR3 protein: CASSLRYRDYEQYF. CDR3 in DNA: TGTGCCAGCAGCTTGAGGTACAGGGACTACGAGCAGTACTTC.

CDR3 residues: CASSLAFLAGELTDTQYF. In nucleotides, the CDR3 is TGTGCCAGCAGTTTAGCGTTCCTAGCGGGAGAGCTGACAGATACGCAGTATTTT. This chain links TRBV12-3 or TRBV12-4 with TRBJ2-3; 10 bases line up with TRBD2. Trimming took 0 bases from V and 3 from J; bases not matched to a gene: 9. The CDR3 has 18 amino acids.

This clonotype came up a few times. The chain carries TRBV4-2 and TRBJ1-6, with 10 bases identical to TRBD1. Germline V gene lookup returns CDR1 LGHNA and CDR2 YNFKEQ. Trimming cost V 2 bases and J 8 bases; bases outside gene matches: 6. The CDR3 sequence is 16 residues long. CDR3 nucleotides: TGTGCCAGCAGCCAATCCCGGACAGGGGGAGATTCACCCCTCCACTTT. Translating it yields CASSQSRTGGDSPLHF.

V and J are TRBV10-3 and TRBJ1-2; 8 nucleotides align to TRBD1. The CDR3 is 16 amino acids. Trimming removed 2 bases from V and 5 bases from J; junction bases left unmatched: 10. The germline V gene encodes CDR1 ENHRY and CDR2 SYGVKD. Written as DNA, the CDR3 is TGTGCCATCAGTGAGAAGTCGGGGACAGGACAATATGGCTACACCTTC. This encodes CAISEKSGTGQYGYTF.

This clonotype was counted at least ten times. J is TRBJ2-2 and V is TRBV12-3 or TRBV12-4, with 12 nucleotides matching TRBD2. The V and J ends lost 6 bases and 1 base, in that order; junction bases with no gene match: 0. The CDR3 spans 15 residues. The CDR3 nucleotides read TGTGCCAGCAGACTAGCGGGAGGGAACACCGGGGAGCTGTTTTTT. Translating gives CASRLAGGNTGELFF.

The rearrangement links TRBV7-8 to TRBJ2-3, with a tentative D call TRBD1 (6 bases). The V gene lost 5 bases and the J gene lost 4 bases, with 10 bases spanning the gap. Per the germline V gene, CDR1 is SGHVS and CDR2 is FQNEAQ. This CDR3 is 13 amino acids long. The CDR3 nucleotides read TGTGCCAGCAGCCCGGACAGCCCAGATACGCAGTATTTT. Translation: CASSPDSPDTQYF.